This T cell receptor beta chain stems from a study of cytomegalovirus exposure and HLA in healthy donors. Amplification used 60 Vbeta primers and 13 Jbeta primers. Sequencing used immunoSEQ multiplex PCR; TCRdb keeps in-frame clones, though not all of them. The top ten hold about 1.6% of the sample, which has some 64,000 clones, 89% seen once. The CDR3 spans 16 residues. The ends lost 5 bases at V and 8 bases at J; junction bases unmatched: 6. Germline V lookup: CDR1 MGHDK, CDR2 SYGVNS. The chain recombines TRBV25-1 with TRBJ2-1; 16 bases line up with TRBD2. This receptor was identified in a man younger than 45 in good health and CMV-seropositive. The sample was PBMCs. CDR3 bases: TGTGCCAGCAGTACCCCGGGACTAGCGGGAGGGGATGAGCAGTTCTTC. Protein: CASSTPGLAGGDEQFF.